A selection of T cell receptor beta chains follows, all from one sample in a study of OX40 agonist ivuxolimab in advanced cancers. Method: immunoSEQ multiplex PCR; TCRdb's copy keeps in-frame clones and lacks some. The sample holds around 70,000 clones, around four fifths seen once. Sequencing used CD4+ or CD8+ T cells sorted from blood, obtained in a trial of the OX40 agonist ivuxolimab. The receptors were sampled from an adult with an advanced solid tumor such as melanoma, head and neck, liver or kidney cancer. The conserved cysteine and the conserved F or W are not part of the CDR3 here.

V	J	CDR3
TRBV19	TRBJ2-3	ASTGRSTDTQY
TRBV4-2	TRBJ2-3	ASRPSGRTDTQY
TRBV5-5	TRBJ2-1	ASTTGQGANEQF
TRBV11-2	TRBJ1-2	ASSLELGLGQGYGYT
TRBV18	TRBJ2-5	ASSRASELETQY
TRBV7-2	TRBJ2-5	ASSLGGGPQETQY
TRBV19	TRBJ2-7	ASSITGSSSYEQY
TRBV7-9	TRBJ1-1	ASSSSGQGITEAF
TRBV29-1	TRBJ1-2	SVDLDRASSQYT
TRBV5-1	TRBJ2-3	ASSLIGQGTDTQY
TRBV30	TRBJ1-1	AWIHSGWGGYGLTEAF
TRBV28	TRBJ2-5	ASSLTTSGGLETQY
TRBV6-5	TRBJ2-7	ASSMGRSYEQY
TRBV5-1	TRBJ2-7	ASTSAGGSYEQY
TRBV4-3	TRBJ2-7	ASSQHRTSGRGAYEQY
TRBV6-5	TRBJ1-5	AGGQDGNQPQH
TRBV19	TRBJ1-1	ASSIVGLGNTEAF
TRBV13	TRBJ2-3	ASSLGAADTQY
TRBV19	TRBJ2-3	ASSTRDRVTDTQY
TRBV7-8	TRBJ2-3	ASSPRTSGLTDTQY
TRBV7-9	TRBJ1-2	ASSPDRGGYT
TRBV11-2	TRBJ2-4	ASSLDQRDIQY
TRBV28	TRBJ2-3	ASSSIALTSGSTDTQY
TRBV28	TRBJ2-7	ASSLGGRYEQY
TRBV6-5	TRBJ2-5	ASSYGRDPFQETQY
TRBV28	TRBJ2-5	ASSRGRATQETQY
TRBV19	TRBJ1-1	ASSPYRYTEAF
TRBV28	TRBJ1-5	ASSLGRGYSNQPQH
TRBV10-3	TRBJ2-3	AISSRQALTDTQY
TRBV27	TRBJ2-2	ASRLGPGENTGELF
TRBV7-6	TRBJ1-1	ASSSAPGTEAF
TRBV28	TRBJ2-1	ANSGIEQF